This T cell receptor (beta chain) was sequenced during a study of T cells in Graves' hyperthyroidism and ophthalmopathy. Overall study context: Peripheral blood specimens were obtained at initial diagnosis, prior to any treatment. The study's findings and limits: Through a model of 13 V-J features, ophthalmopathy was separated from stable hyperthyroidism.

CDR1 is LNHDA and CDR2 is SQIVND in the germline V gene (reference sequence). The V and J ends lost 8 bases and 4 bases respectively, with 9 bases between them. The CDR3 sequence is 13 residues long. Using roughly 9.4 ml of fresh peripheral blood, PBMCs were prepared. Turning to this clonotype: The antigen is not known.

The source material, RNA transcripts, was used to amplify TCR beta CDR3 regions. Researchers ran a first-round RT-PCR on the TCR CDR3 using the HTBI primer set. TCRdb processed the multiplex PCR reads anew with MiXCR; each CDR3 protein has one entry. The data contain about 700,000 distinct CDR3 sequences, 14% of them singletons. The sequence derives from a young woman with Graves' hyperthyroidism. The chain carries TRBV19 and TRBJ1-6; D remains unclear. Sequenced input: blood. CDR3 DNA sequence: TGTGCCAGTGGTCCATCTTATAATTCACCCCTCCACTTT. This gives the protein CASGPSYNSPLHF.